This T cell receptor beta chain was sequenced during a study of blood T cell repertoires in COVID-19. About the research overall: The samples span acute and convalescent COVID-19 from the United States, Italy and Spain. Nucleic acid was either cDNA or gDNA, and it came from T cells, B-cell-depleted T cells, or PBMCs.

The CDR3 runs to 17 residues. With 6 bases removed from V and 0 bases from J, the gap between germline ends came to 19 bases. Germline V lookup: CDR1 WSHSY, CDR2 SAAADI. Generated by immunoSEQ multiplex PCR, the TCRdb table keeps only in-frame clones and is missing some. The sample contains some 78,000 clones, roughly 90% of which appear only once. The sequenced sample consisted of peripheral blood. The clonotype originates from a man aged 50 to 60 with active or convalescent COVID-19. The V gene is TRBV10-2, the J gene TRBJ2-3; D is perhaps TRBD1 (5 bases). The CDR3, as DNA: TGCGCCAGCAGGCCGCTAGGGGTGGACCCTAGCACAGATACGCAGTATTTT. Its translation is CASRPLGVDPSTDTQYF.